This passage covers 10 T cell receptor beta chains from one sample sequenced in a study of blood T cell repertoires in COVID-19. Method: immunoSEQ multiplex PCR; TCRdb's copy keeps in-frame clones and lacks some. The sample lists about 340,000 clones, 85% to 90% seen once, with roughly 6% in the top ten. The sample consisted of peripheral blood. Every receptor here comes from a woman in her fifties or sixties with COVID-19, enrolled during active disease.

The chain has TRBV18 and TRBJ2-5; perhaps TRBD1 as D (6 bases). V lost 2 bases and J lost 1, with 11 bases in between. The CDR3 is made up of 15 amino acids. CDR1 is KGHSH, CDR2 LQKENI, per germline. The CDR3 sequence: CASSPRWTAQETQYF. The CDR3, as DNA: TGTGCCAGCTCACCAAGGTGGACAGCCCAAGAGACCCAGTACTTC.

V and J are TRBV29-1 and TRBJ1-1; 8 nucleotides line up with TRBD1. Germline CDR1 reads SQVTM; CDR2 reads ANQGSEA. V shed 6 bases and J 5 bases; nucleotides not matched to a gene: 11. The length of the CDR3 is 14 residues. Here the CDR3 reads CSVRLQGVGTEAFF. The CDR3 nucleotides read TGCAGCGTCCGATTACAGGGGGTAGGTACTGAAGCTTTCTTT.

Written as DNA, the CDR3 is TGTGCCAGCAGTTATCCCGACAGGGGTTCCTATGAAGCTTTCTTT. This codes for CASSYPDRGSYEAFF. The J gene is TRBJ1-1, the V gene TRBV2; 8 bases align to TRBD1. The J segment lost 7 bases and the V segment lost 5 bases, leaving 12 bases of the junction unmatched. The germline V gene encodes CDR1 SNHLY and CDR2 FYNNEI. The CDR3 length is 15 residues.

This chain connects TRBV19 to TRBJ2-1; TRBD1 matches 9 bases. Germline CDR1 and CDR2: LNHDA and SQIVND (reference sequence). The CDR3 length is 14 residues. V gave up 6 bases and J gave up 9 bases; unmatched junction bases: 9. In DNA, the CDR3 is TGTGCCAGTAGGCCTCCGGGACAGGGATTTGAGCAGTTCTTC. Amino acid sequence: CASRPPGQGFEQFF.

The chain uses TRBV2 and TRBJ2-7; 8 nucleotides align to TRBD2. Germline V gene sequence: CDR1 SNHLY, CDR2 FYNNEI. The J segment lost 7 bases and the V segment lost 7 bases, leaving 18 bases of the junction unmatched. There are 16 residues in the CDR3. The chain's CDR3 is CASNPNPTSGVPEQYF. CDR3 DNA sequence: TGTGCCAGCAACCCCAACCCTACTAGCGGAGTTCCGGAGCAGTACTTC.

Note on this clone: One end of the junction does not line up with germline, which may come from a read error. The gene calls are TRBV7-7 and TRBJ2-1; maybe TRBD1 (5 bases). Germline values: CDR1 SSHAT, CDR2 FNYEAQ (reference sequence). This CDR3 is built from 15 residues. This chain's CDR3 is CASSQGALTYNEQFF. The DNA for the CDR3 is TGTGCTAGCAGCCAAGGGGCCCTAACCTACAATGAGCAGTTCTTC.

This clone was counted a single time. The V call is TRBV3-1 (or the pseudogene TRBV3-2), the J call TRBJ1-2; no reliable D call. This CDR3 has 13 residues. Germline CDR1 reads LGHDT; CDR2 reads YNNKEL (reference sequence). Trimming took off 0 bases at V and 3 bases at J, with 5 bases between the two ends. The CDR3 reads CASSQESDYGYTF. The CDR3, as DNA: TGTGCCAGCAGCCAAGAGTCCGACTATGGCTACACCTTC.

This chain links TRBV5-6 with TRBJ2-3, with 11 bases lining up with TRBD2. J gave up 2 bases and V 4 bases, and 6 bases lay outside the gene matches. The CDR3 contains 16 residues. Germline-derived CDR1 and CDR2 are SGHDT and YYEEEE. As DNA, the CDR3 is TGTGCCAGCAGCCAACCGGGACTAGCGGTCACAGATACGCAGTATTTT. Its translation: CASSQPGLAVTDTQYF.

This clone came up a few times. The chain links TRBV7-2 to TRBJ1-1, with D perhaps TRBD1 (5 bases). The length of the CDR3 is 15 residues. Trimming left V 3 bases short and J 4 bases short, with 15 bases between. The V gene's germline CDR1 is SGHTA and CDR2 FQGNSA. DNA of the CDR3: TGTGCCAGCAGCTTGTTTATAGGGGCTAGCACTGAAGCTTTCTTT. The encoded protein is CASSLFIGASTEAFF.

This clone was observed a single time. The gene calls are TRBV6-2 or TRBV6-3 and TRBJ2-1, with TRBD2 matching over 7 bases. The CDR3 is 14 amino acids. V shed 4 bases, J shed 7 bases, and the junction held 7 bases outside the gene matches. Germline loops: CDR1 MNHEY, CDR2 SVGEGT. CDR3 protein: CASSSVRELNEQFF. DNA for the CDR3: TGTGCCAGCAGTTCGGTGCGGGAGTTAAATGAGCAGTTCTTC.